The 32 T cell receptor beta chains below all came from one sample that was sequenced in a study of blood T cell repertoires in COVID-19. Produced via immunoSEQ multiplex PCR; TCRdb's table is partial and in-frame only. The sample consists of some 140,000 clones, approximately 90% of them appearing once. Sequencing was carried out using peripheral blood. The origin of the receptors is an older man with active COVID-19.

V gene TRBV11-3 combines with J gene TRBJ2-3; D perhaps matches TRBD2 (5 bases). Germline CDR1 and CDR2: SGHNT and YENEEA. V lost 5 bases to trimming and J lost 2 bases, with 11 bases between them. This CDR3 has 14 amino acids. CDR3 loop: CASSKGEPTDTQYF. CDR3 in DNA: TGTGCCAGCAGCAAGGGAGAACCCACAGATACGCAGTATTTT.

This clone was observed a handful of times. This chain uses TRBV5-4 with TRBJ1-2, with 7 bases aligning to TRBD1. V gave up 2 bases and J gave up 8 bases; unmatched junction bases: 6. The CDR3 runs to 13 residues. The germline gives CDR1 SGHNT, CDR2 YYREEE (reference sequence). CDR3 region: CASSLNRGVGYTF. DNA for the CDR3: TGTGCCAGCAGCTTAAACAGGGGAGTGGGCTACACCTTC.

The chain couples TRBV9 to TRBJ2-3; perhaps TRBD1 as D (5 bases). Germline V gene sequence: CDR1 SGDLS, CDR2 YYNGEE. The CDR3 runs 14 residues. The V end lost 1 base, the J end lost 2 bases, and 8 bases lay between the germline ends. The CDR3 here is CASSVRGFTDTQYF. The CDR3 nucleotides are TGTGCCAGCAGCGTAAGGGGTTTCACAGATACGCAGTATTTT.

This chain connects TRBV3-1 (or the pseudogene TRBV3-2) to TRBJ1-1, with 7 bases lining up with TRBD1. The CDR3 extends over 13 amino acids. J lost 11 bases, V lost 2 bases, and 8 bases had no gene match. Germline V lookup: CDR1 LGHDT, CDR2 YNNKEL (reference sequence). Written as DNA, the CDR3 is TGTGCCAGCAGCCAATCAGGGGGGAAGGTGGCTTTCTTT. This gives the protein CASSQSGGKVAFF.

V is TRBV20-1 and J is TRBJ2-3, with 10 bases identical to TRBD2. Germline CDR1 and CDR2: DFQATT and SNEGSKA (reference sequence). The junction had 8 bases not matched to a gene; V was cut back by 3 bases and J by 5 bases. The CDR3 sequence is 15 residues long. In DNA, the CDR3 is TGCAGTGCTAGTTCGCTAGCGGGAGCGGGAGATACGCAGTATTTT. It yields the protein CSASSLAGAGDTQYF.

As for this clone: Germline and junction disagree at one end, which may indicate a read error. The genes are TRBV27 and TRBJ2-1; 11 bases align to TRBD2. CDR1 MNHEY and CDR2 SMNVEV come from the germline V gene (reference sequence). The CDR3 is made up of 14 amino acids. The CDR3 DNA is TGTGCCAGCAGTTTTTTGCCACTAGCGGGAGCTGGGCTCTTC. This gives the protein CASSFLPLAGAGLF.

This chain uses TRBV24-1 with TRBJ1-3; 8 bases agree with TRBD1. This CDR3 region has 17 residues. V was clipped by 2 bases and J by 0 bases; unmatched bases: 5. Germline V lookup: CDR1 KGHDR, CDR2 SFDVKD. The CDR3 protein is CATSDWTGRLSGNTIYF. The CDR3 DNA reads as TGTGCCACCAGTGATTGGACAGGGCGACTCTCTGGAAACACCATATATTTT.

The chain links TRBV27 to TRBJ2-1; perhaps TRBD1 as D (5 bases). CDR3 length equals 15 residues. The germline V gene has CDR1 MNHEY and CDR2 SMNVEV (reference sequence). The germline V and J ends were trimmed by 5 bases and 0 bases, with 11 bases remaining between them. The CDR3 region is CASSHGAYSYNEQFF. The CDR3 nucleotides read TGTGCCAGCAGTCATGGGGCATACTCCTACAATGAGCAGTTCTTC.

About this clone: The junction does not match germline at one end; this may be a read error. This chain links TRBV24-1 with TRBJ2-1; TRBD2 matches 11 bases. CDR1 is KGHDR and CDR2 is SFDVKD in the germline V gene. This CDR3 contains 15 residues. CDR3: CATSDSGLAGGSQLF. The CDR3 DNA reads TGTGCCACCAGTGATTCTGGGCTAGCGGGAGGTTCCCAACTCTTC.

The genes are TRBV28 and TRBJ2-7, with a possible D match to TRBD2 (7 bases). There are 15 residues in the CDR3. The V end was cut by 2 bases, the J end by 1 base, with 12 bases between. Germline V lookup: CDR1 MDHEN, CDR2 SYDVKM. The CDR3 loop reads CASSLGGGPSYEQYF. In DNA form, the CDR3 reads TGTGCCAGCAGTTTAGGGGGGGGCCCATCCTACGAGCAGTACTTC.

The chain couples TRBV7-3 to TRBJ2-1; possibly TRBD2 for D (5 bases). The CDR3 is 13 residues long. Germline CDR1 reads SGHTA; CDR2 reads FQGTGA. Between the trimmed V and J ends, which lost 5 bases and 7 bases, there was a span of 12 bases. In DNA, the CDR3 is TGTGCCAGCAGCCTAGCCCCAAGGAATGAGCAGTTCTTC. This translates into CASSLAPRNEQFF.

The rearrangement uses TRBV7-6 and TRBJ2-1; weak D call: TRBD2 (7 bases). The CDR3 spans 17 residues. V was trimmed by 5 bases and J by 9 bases, leaving 26 bases between them. Germline-derived CDR1 and CDR2 are SGHVS and FNYEAQ. The CDR3 nucleotides are TGTGCCAGCAGCAACCCGGGGGGCGGGGCAAGTTCGGGTGAGCAGTTCTTC. Encoded protein: CASSNPGGGASSGEQFF.

J is TRBJ2-7 and V is TRBV29-1; perhaps TRBD1 as D (6 bases). The CDR3 length is 15 residues. Trimming left V 4 bases short and J 5 bases short, with 21 bases between. CDR1 SQVTM and CDR2 ANQGSEA come from the germline V gene. The CDR3 loop is CSVGEPGVAFHEQYF. DNA for the CDR3: TGCAGCGTTGGGGAACCAGGGGTCGCTTTCCACGAGCAGTACTTC.

This chain joins TRBV4-1 and TRBJ1-2; no definite D call. Between the trimmed V and J ends, which lost 1 base and 2 bases, there was a span of 11 bases. This CDR3 has 15 residues. Looked up from germline, CDR1 is MGHRA and CDR2 is YSYEKL. CDR3 coding DNA: TGCGCCAGCAGCCAAGGGGCGGGCGGGAACTATGGCTACACCTTC. Its translation: CASSQGAGGNYGYTF.

This sequence joins TRBV30 and TRBJ1-4; 11 positions agree with TRBD1. J gave up 7 bases and V 1 base, and 8 bases lay outside the gene matches. Germline CDR1 GTSNPN, CDR2 SVGIG (reference sequence). The length of the CDR3 is 16 residues. The CDR3 nucleotides read TGTGCCTGGAGTGCAGGACAGGGGGCTTGGTCTGAAAAACTGTTTTTT. It translates to CAWSAGQGAWSEKLFF.

The CDR3 loop is CASSLSGGSYNEQFF. CDR3 coding DNA: TGTGCCAGCTCACTGTCGGGGGGGTCCTACAATGAGCAGTTCTTC. This chain connects TRBV18 to TRBJ2-1; TRBD2 agrees at 8 bases. V lost 4 bases and J lost 1; bases outside the gene matches: 3. This CDR3 is 15 amino acids long. Germline V CDR1 and CDR2: KGHSH, LQKENI.

The V call is TRBV27, the J call TRBJ1-5, with 7 bases matching TRBD1. Germline assignment: CDR1 MNHEY and CDR2 SMNVEV (reference sequence). V trimming: 9 bases; J trimming: 4 bases; junction bases outside the gene matches: 6. This CDR3 comprises 13 residues. DNA of the CDR3: TGTGCCAGTGGGACAGAACTAAATCAGCCCCAGCATTTT. The encoded protein is CASGTELNQPQHF.

This chain joins TRBV5-4 and TRBJ1-2, with D possibly being TRBD1 (6 bases). Trimming cost V 2 bases and J 7 bases, with 15 bases left between them. This CDR3 region has 14 residues. Germline V gene lookup returns CDR1 SGHNT and CDR2 YYREEE (reference sequence). The CDR3 is CASSLPGGTGGYTF. Here the CDR3 DNA reads TGTGCCAGCAGCTTACCGGGGGGCACGGGTGGCTACACCTTC.

There are a few counts of this clone. The chain employs TRBV7-3 and TRBJ1-1, with D unclear. CDR3 size: 13 residues. Germline CDR1 SGHTA, CDR2 FQGTGA. V lost 2 bases and J lost 0, with 4 bases in between. In DNA, the CDR3 is TGTGCCAGCAGCTTAGACATGAACACTGAAGCTTTCTTT. Translated: CASSLDMNTEAFF.

V is TRBV30 and J is TRBJ2-1; 8 positions agree with TRBD1. CDR1 is GTSNPN and CDR2 is SVGIG in the germline V gene (reference sequence). J lost 9 bases, V lost 0 bases, and 7 bases had no gene match. The CDR3 runs to 14 residues. The chain's CDR3 is CAWSVAWTGTEQFF. CDR3 in DNA: TGTGCCTGGAGTGTAGCCTGGACAGGGACTGAGCAGTTCTTC.

This sequence joins TRBV5-6 and TRBJ2-1; 8 bases agree with TRBD2. V was pared by 2 bases and J by 2 bases, with 6 bases of the junction left unmatched. The CDR3 extends over 16 amino acids. From germline, CDR1 is SGHDT and CDR2 YYEEEE. CDR3 DNA sequence: TGTGCCAGCAGCTTAGGACTAGCCCAACCCTACAATGAGCAGTTCTTC. Translation: CASSLGLAQPYNEQFF.

This sequence joins TRBV24-1 and TRBJ2-3, with TRBD2 identical over 7 bases. Germline CDR1 is KGHDR and CDR2 is SFDVKD. Trimming took 4 bases from V and 1 from J; bases not matched to a gene: 4. This CDR3 is 15 amino acids long. CDR3 loop: CATSEAGEGTDTQYF. The CDR3, as DNA: TGTGCCACCAGTGAGGCGGGAGAGGGCACAGATACGCAGTATTTT.

V gene TRBV6-1 combines with J gene TRBJ1-4; no clear D gene. The germline V gene has CDR1 MNHNS and CDR2 SASEGT. The CDR3 has 13 residues. Trimming cost V 3 bases and J 12 bases, with 14 bases left between them. CDR3 sequence: CASSERALGELFF. CDR3 in DNA: TGTGCCAGCAGTGAGAGGGCTCTTGGTGAACTGTTTTTT.

The chain links TRBV5-1 to TRBJ1-2; 9 bases align to TRBD1. V dropped 4 bases and J dropped 6; count of bases not matched to a gene: 16. This CDR3 comprises 17 residues. Germline loops: CDR1 SGHRS, CDR2 YFSETQ. The DNA of the CDR3 is TGCGCCAGCAGCAGGTGGGCCCGGGGACAGGGATCGCATGGCTACACCTTC. Amino acid sequence: CASSRWARGQGSHGYTF.

The rearrangement links TRBV5-1 to TRBJ2-5, with 8 bases matching TRBD1. Losses at the gene ends were 2 bases for V and 0 bases for J; bases not matched to a gene: 3. Looked up from germline, CDR1 is SGHRS and CDR2 is YFSETQ. The CDR3 extends over 15 amino acids. The CDR3 loop reads CASSLPTGDQETQYF. CDR3 bases: TGCGCCAGCAGCTTACCGACAGGGGACCAAGAGACCCAGTACTTC.

The V call is TRBV4-1, the J call TRBJ2-7; 7 bases are shared with TRBD2. Per the germline V gene, CDR1 is MGHRA and CDR2 is YSYEKL. The CDR3 is 16 residues long. V shed 1 base and J 3 bases; nucleotides not matched to a gene: 9. Here the CDR3 reads CASSQGMGGGSYEQYF. CDR3 nucleotide sequence: TGCGCCAGCAGCCAAGGGATGGGCGGGGGTAGCTACGAGCAGTACTTC.

The chain links TRBV18 to TRBJ2-1, with 8 positions matching TRBD2. CDR1 and CDR2 from the germline V gene are KGHSH and LQKENI. The length of the CDR3 is 16 residues. Trimming at V came to 2 bases and at J to 9 bases, leaving 12 bases not matched to a gene. The CDR3 DNA reads TGTGCCAGCTCACCAGGCCCTAGCGGGTTAGTAAGTGAGCAGTTCTTC. Encoded protein: CASSPGPSGLVSEQFF.

The chain is built from TRBV7-2 and TRBJ1-3, with D unresolved. The CDR3 runs to 15 residues. Germline V CDR1 and CDR2: SGHTA, FQGNSA. V was cut by 2 bases and J by 0 bases, with 8 bases left in between. CDR3 sequence: CASSLSYGSGNTIYF. The CDR3, as DNA: TGTGCCAGCAGCTTATCCTATGGCTCTGGAAACACCATATATTTT.

Here the CDR3 reads CASRWTGNDHNEQFF. The CDR3 DNA is TGTGCCAGCAGGTGGACAGGGAACGACCACAATGAGCAGTTCTTC. V gene TRBV28 combines with J gene TRBJ2-1; 8 nucleotides match TRBD1. CDR1 is MDHEN and CDR2 is SYDVKM in the germline V gene. Losses at the gene ends were 6 bases for V and 5 bases for J; bases not matched to a gene: 9. The CDR3 consists of 15 residues.

This clone has a single count. The gene calls are TRBV7-2 and TRBJ2-5; weak D call: TRBD1 (6 bases). With 5 bases removed from V and 7 bases from J, the gap between germline ends came to 14 bases. Per germline, CDR1 SGHTA and CDR2 FQGNSA. The CDR3 has 13 residues. CDR3: CASSRDTEWTQYF. CDR3 bases: TGTGCCAGCAGCCGGGACACCGAGTGGACCCAGTACTTC. Drawing the rest from reference TRBV7-2 and TRBJ2-5, the complete variable domain is GAGVSQSPSNKVTEKGKDVELRCDPISGHTALYWYRQSLGQGLEFLIYFQGNSAPDKSGLPSDRFSAERTGGSVSTLTIQRTQQEDSAVYLCASSRDTEWTQYFGPGTRLLVL.

This chain links TRBV4-1 with TRBJ2-1; D possibly corresponds to TRBD1 (5 bases). The CDR3 has 16 amino acids. V lost 3 bases and J 0 bases, leaving 12 bases between the germline ends. Germline-derived CDR1 and CDR2 are MGHRA and YSYEKL. As DNA, the CDR3 is TGCGCCAGCAGCCAGCCCAGGGTGAGCTCCTACAATGAGCAGTTCTTC. The encoded protein is CASSQPRVSSYNEQFF.

This rearrangement joins TRBV18 to TRBJ2-1; 9 bases are shared with TRBD1. The CDR3 sequence is 12 residues long. Germline V gene data show CDR1 as KGHSH and CDR2 as LQKENI. The V gene end was trimmed by 2 bases and the J gene end by 13 bases; junction bases not matched to a gene: 3. The CDR3 loop is CASSPRQGVQFF. CDR3 DNA: TGTGCCAGCTCACCAAGACAGGGGGTTCAGTTCTTC.